Listed here is a single T cell receptor (beta chain). Trimming pared 3 bases from V and 4 bases from J, leaving 14 bases between. The CDR3 has 15 amino acids. Germline CDR1 is SGHRS and CDR2 is YFSETQ. These data come from a study of blood T cell repertoires in COVID-19. Some clones are missing from TCRdb's copy, which holds only in-frame ones; the method was immunoSEQ multiplex PCR. The data show approximately 300,000 clones, under 90% seen once. The chain joins TRBV5-1 to TRBJ2-1; tentatively, D is TRBD2 (6 bases). Specimen: PBMCs or T cells enriched from blood (not recorded which). This clonotype was obtained from a woman aged 30 to 39 who had recovered from COVID-19. CDR3 sequence: CASSSEGQSYNEQFF. The CDR3 DNA follows: TGCGCCAGCAGCTCGGAGGGCCAAAGTTACAATGAGCAGTTCTTC.